This T cell receptor (beta chain) emerged from a study of shared clonotypes between healthy human individuals. Overall study: Sampling drew on donors who were two women and a few men aged 18 to 49.

V was clipped by 10 bases and J by 2 bases, with 14 bases between them. Germline CDR1 reads SEHNR; CDR2 reads FQNEAQ (reference sequence). The CDR3 has 13 residues. The study ran the assay at deep level. The quantity of DNA used in unsorted PBMC replicate PCRs was 300 ng, corresponding to tens of thousands of T cell genomes. Data came from immunoSEQ multiplex PCR; TCRdb stores just in-frame clones and leaves some out. The top ten clones hold around 12% of a sample with hundreds of thousands of clones, around three quarters of them seen once. This chain links TRBV7-9 with TRBJ2-5; D is ambiguous. The sequencing input was PBMCs. The clonotype was recovered from a woman in her thirties or forties in good health. Some clones in this sample may be carry-over from other donors' samples. Here the CDR3 reads CATPSDGQETQYF. Here the CDR3 DNA reads TGTGCCACCCCCAGTGACGGGCAAGAGACCCAGTACTTC.